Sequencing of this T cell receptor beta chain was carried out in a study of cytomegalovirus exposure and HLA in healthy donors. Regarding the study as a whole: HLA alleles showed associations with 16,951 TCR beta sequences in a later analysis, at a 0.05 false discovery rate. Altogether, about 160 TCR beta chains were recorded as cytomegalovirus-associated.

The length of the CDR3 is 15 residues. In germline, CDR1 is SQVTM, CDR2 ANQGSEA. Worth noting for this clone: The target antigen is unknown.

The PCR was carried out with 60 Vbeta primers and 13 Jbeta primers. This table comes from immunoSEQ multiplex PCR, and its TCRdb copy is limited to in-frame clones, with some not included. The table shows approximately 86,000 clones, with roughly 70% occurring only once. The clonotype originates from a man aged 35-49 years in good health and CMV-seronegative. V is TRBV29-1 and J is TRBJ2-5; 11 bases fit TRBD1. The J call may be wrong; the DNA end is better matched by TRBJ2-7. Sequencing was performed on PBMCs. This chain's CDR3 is CSVEEGTGGPYEQYF. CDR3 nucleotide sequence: TGCAGCGTTGAAGAAGGGACAGGGGGGCCCTACGAGCAGTACTTC.